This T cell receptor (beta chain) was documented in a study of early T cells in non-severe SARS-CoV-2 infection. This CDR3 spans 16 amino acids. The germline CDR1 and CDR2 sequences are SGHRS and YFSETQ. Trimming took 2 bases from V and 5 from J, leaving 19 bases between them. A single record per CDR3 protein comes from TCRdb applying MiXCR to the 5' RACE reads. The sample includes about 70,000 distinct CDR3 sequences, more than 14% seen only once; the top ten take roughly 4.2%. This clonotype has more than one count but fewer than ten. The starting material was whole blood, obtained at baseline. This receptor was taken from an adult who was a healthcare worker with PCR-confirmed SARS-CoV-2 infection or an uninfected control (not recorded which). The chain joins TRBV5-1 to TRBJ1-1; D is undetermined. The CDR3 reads CASSFQAARVGTEAFF. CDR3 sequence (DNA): TGCGCCAGCAGCTTTCAGGCAGCCCGAGTTGGGACTGAAGCTTTCTTT.